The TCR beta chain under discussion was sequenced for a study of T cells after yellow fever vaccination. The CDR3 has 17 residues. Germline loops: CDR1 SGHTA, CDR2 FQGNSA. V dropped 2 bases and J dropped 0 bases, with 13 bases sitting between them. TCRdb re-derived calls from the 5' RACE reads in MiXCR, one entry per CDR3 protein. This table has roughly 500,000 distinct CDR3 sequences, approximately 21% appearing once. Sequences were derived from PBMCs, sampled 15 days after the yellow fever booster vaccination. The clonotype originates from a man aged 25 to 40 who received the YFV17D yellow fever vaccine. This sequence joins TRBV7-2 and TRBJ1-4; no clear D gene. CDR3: CASSLLDGWATNEKLFF. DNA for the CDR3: TGTGCCAGCAGCTTACTGGACGGATGGGCAACTAATGAAAAACTGTTTTTT. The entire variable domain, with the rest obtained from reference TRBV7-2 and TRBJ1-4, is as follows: GAGVSQSPSNKVTEKGKDVELRCDPISGHTALYWYRQSLGQGLEFLIYFQGNSAPDKSGLPSDRFSAERTGGSVSTLTIQRTQQEDSAVYLCASSLLDGWATNEKLFFGSGTQLSVL.